This T cell receptor beta chain was profiled in a study of shared clonotypes between healthy human individuals. Sequenced by immunoSEQ multiplex PCR; TCRdb stores in-frame clones only, minus some. The sample carries around 2.1 million clones, more than 90% recorded once. Study findings and constraints: Some clonotypes were shared by all four sorted-subset donors, while others were not shared. The non-shared ones had lower generation probabilities than the shared ones. Naive subsets tended to show greater estimated richness than memory subsets.

Free of recent acute infections or vaccinations, the donors were healthy HIV-negative adults. A remark on this clone: Antigen: not known.

This clonotype was obtained from a man aged 18 to 29 in good health. Sequenced material: naive CD4+ T cells sorted from blood. The subset was: CD45RA+ positively selected.

CDR3 region: CASSPQALSSYEQYF. CDR3 nucleotides: TGTGCCAGCAGCCCACAAGCCCTAAGCTCCTACGAGCAGTACTTC. The gene calls are TRBV9 and TRBJ2-7; no clear D. V lost 4 bases to trimming and J lost 0 bases, with 14 bases between them. The CDR3 is 15 residues long. Germline assignment: CDR1 SGDLS and CDR2 YYNGEE.